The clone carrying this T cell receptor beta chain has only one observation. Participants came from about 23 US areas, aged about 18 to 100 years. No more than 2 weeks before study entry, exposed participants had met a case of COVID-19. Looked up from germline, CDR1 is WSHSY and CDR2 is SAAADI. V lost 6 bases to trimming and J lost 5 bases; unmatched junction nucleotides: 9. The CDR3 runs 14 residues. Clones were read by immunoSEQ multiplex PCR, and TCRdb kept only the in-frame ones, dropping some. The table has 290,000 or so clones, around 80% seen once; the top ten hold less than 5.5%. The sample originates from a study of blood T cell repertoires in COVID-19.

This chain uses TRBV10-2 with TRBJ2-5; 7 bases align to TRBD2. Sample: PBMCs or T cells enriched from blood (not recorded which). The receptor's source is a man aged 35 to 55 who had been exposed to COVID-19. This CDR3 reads CASRGGGSVETQYF. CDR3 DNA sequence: TGCGCCAGCAGGGGAGGCGGGAGTGTCGAGACCCAGTACTTC.